The rows below give T cell receptor beta chains drawn from one sample of a study of PD-1 blockade in classical Hodgkin lymphoma. The protocol was immunoSEQ multiplex PCR, while the TCRdb copy is restricted to in-frame clones and leaves out a portion. The sample has about 110,000 clones, about 92% seen once; the top ten hold 15% to 20%. The sample was peripheral blood mononuclear cells (PBMCs), taken before the fourth cycle of nivolumab. Receptor source: a human donor with classical Hodgkin lymphoma. Both conserved end residues are part of each CDR3. D genes are given only for firm matches. The size entry is marked missing in some rows and otherwise reads once, few, many or a size class.

V gene	clone size	J gene	D gene	CDR3 DNA	CDR3 protein
TRBV25-1	NA	TRBJ2-1	NA	TGTGCCAGCAGTGCCTACAATGAGCAGTTCTTC	CASSAYNEQFF
TRBV6-5	NA	TRBJ2-3	NA	TGTGCCAGCAGTTACCACGGAGTGGAGGATACGCAGTATTTT	CASSYHGVEDTQYF
TRBV6-6	NA	TRBJ1-1	NA	TGTGCCAGCAGTTACAGGGGGGGGCAATCGACTGAAGCTTTCTTT	CASSYRGGQSTEAFF
TRBV28	once	TRBJ2-5	TRBD2	TGTGCCAGCAGTTTATTACTAGCGGGAGAGACCCAGTACTTC	CASSLLLAGETQYF
TRBV10-2	once	TRBJ2-1	NA	TGCGCCAGCAGTCCCCTTTCCCCGGCCACTAGCCCTTACAATGAGCAGTTCTTC	CASSPLSPATSPYNEQFF
TRBV9	NA	TRBJ2-7	NA	TGTGCCAGCAGCCCCCAAGGTCCCTACGAGCAGTACTTC	CASSPQGPYEQYF
TRBV5-1	NA	TRBJ2-1	TRBD2	TGCGCCAGCAGCATCCGGGGACTAGCGGGAGGGCCGAACAATGAGCAGTTCTTC	CASSIRGLAGGPNNEQFF
TRBV5-6	few	TRBJ2-7	NA	TGTGCCAGCAGCCTGGGACGTCGCTGGGAGCAGTACTTC	CASSLGRRWEQYF
TRBV19	few	TRBJ2-7	TRBD2	TGTGCCAGTAGTATTGGGGGACTAGCGGGAGAGACCTACGAGCAGTACTTC	CASSIGGLAGETYEQYF
TRBV4-2	NA	TRBJ1-4	NA	TGTGCCAGCAGCCAAGAATATGAAAAACTGTTTTTT	CASSQEYEKLFF
TRBV7-2	NA	TRBJ2-1	NA	TGTGCCAGCAGCTTAGGGCTAACGACTTCCCTCATCAATGAGCAGTTCTTC	CASSLGLTTSLINEQFF
TRBV2	NA	TRBJ1-5	NA	TGTGCCAGCAGTCAAGCGCAGGTCAATCAGCCCCAGCATTTT	CASSQAQVNQPQHF
TRBV5-1	NA	TRBJ2-1	TRBD2	TGCGCCAGCAGACTAGCGGGAATCGCCTACAATGAGCAGTTCTTC	CASRLAGIAYNEQFF
TRBV5-4	NA	TRBJ2-7	TRBD2	TGTGCCAGCAGCTTGGCGGCTAGCGGGCCACCTTACGAGCAGTACTTC	CASSLAASGPPYEQYF
TRBV13	NA	TRBJ2-3	TRBD1	TGTGCCAGCAGCTTAGACAGGGGGCTGAATACGCAGTATTTT	CASSLDRGLNTQYF
TRBV25-1	NA	TRBJ1-1	TRBD1	TGTGCCAGTCTGACAGGGTCGGGCTCGGAAGCTTTCTTT	CASLTGSGSEAFF
TRBV6-1	NA	TRBJ2-7	NA	TGTGCCAGCAGTGAAGCGCTTGGCAGGGTATACGAGCAGTACTTC	CASSEALGRVYEQYF
TRBV10-3	NA	TRBJ2-5	NA	TGTGCCATCAGTGAGCAGAGCGATATACGGACCCAGTACTTC	CAISEQSDIRTQYF
TRBV27	NA	TRBJ2-1	NA	TGTGCCAGCACCCGACGGGGCCCTTACAATGAGCAGTTCTTC	CASTRRGPYNEQFF
TRBV28	few	TRBJ1-4	NA	TGTGCCACCTCATCGGGGGGTGAAAAACTGTTTTTT	CATSSGGEKLFF
TRBV15	NA	TRBJ2-7	NA	TGTGCCACCAGCGGAGCGGGTAGCTCCTACGAGCAGTACTTC	CATSGAGSSYEQYF
TRBV9	NA	TRBJ1-2	NA	TGTGCCAGCAGCCCCCCCCCTCACAGGGCTTATGGCTACACCTTC	CASSPPPHRAYGYTF
TRBV21-1	NA	TRBJ2-7	NA	TGTGCCAGCCTAATGCATCTAGCGGGGTCCTACGAGCAGTACTTC	CASLMHLAGSYEQYF
TRBV29-1	NA	TRBJ1-2	NA	TGCAGCGTTGAAGGAAATGGCAGGATTAACTATGGCCACACCTTC	CSVEGNGRINYGHTF
TRBV4-1	NA	TRBJ2-5	NA	TGCGCCAGCAGCCAAGATTTCCGCTCAGGGACCCAGTACTTC	CASSQDFRSGTQYF
TRBV6-6	once	TRBJ2-5	NA	TGTGCCAGCAGTAAAGTAGCGGCCCAAGAGACCCAGTACTTC	CASSKVAAQETQYF
TRBV7-2	NA	TRBJ2-1	NA	TGTGCCAGCAGTCCCAAGGAGCGGGGGACAGTCAATGAGCAGTTCTTC	CASSPKERGTVNEQFF
TRBV5-8	NA	TRBJ1-5	NA	TGTGCCAGCACCCCTGACCCCTATAGCAATCAGCCCCAGCATTTT	CASTPDPYSNQPQHF
TRBV11-2	NA	TRBJ2-5	NA	TGTGCCAGCAGCCCACCGGCGGGGGAGACCCAGTACTTC	CASSPPAGETQYF
TRBV5-1	NA	TRBJ2-1	NA	TGCGCCAGCAGCTTGCCACGGGGGCTGAGCTCCTACAATGAGCAGTTCTTC	CASSLPRGLSSYNEQFF
TRBV10-1	few	TRBJ2-7	TRBD1	TGCGCCAGCAGCCCGGGACAGGGGATCTACGAGCAGTACTTC	CASSPGQGIYEQYF
TRBV18	NA	TRBJ1-1	NA	TGTGCCAGCTCACGGGGAGGTACTGAAGCTTTCTTT	CASSRGGTEAFF
TRBV29-1	NA	TRBJ1-1	NA	TGCAGCGTTGAAGATCTCGTTAACACTGAAGCTTTCTTT	CSVEDLVNTEAFF
TRBV4-3	once	TRBJ2-1	TRBD2	TGCGCCAGCAGCCCGGGGACTAGCGGCTACAATGAGCAGTTCTTC	CASSPGTSGYNEQFF
TRBV2	once	TRBJ2-3	TRBD2	TGTGCCAGCAGTGTGGGGGGGGTACGGCAGTATTTT	CASSVGGVRQYF
TRBV27	NA	TRBJ1-1	NA	TGTGCCAGCAGTTTCGAGGGAATCTCTGAAGCTTTCTTT	CASSFEGISEAFF
TRBV28	NA	TRBJ2-7	TRBD2	TGTGCCAGCAGCCGACTAGCGGGGGACTTCTACGAGCAGTACTTC	CASSRLAGDFYEQYF
TRBV6-5	NA	TRBJ2-5	TRBD1	TGTGCCAGCAGTCGTTGGGGGACAGAACAAGAGACCCAGTACTTC	CASSRWGTEQETQYF
TRBV2	few	TRBJ2-7	NA	TGTGCCAGCAGTGAAGCGGGAGGGGGGATAGGAAAGCAGTACTTC	CASSEAGGGIGKQYF
TRBV7-2	NA	TRBJ2-7	NA	TGTGCCAGCAGCTTTCAGGGGGGTCAGGGCGAGCAGTACTTC	CASSFQGGQGEQYF
TRBV11-2	NA	TRBJ2-7	TRBD1	TGTGCCGGCCAGCCGGGACAGGGTGGTCTTCGGGAGCAGTACTTC	CAGQPGQGGLREQYF
TRBV5-1	NA	TRBJ2-1	TRBD1	TGCGCCAGCAGCGGGGGACAGGGCGGATCCTACAATGAGCAGTTCTTC	CASSGGQGGSYNEQFF
TRBV6-5	NA	TRBJ1-1	TRBD1	TGTGCCAGCAGTCGATCCGGGACAGGGGGCACTGAAGCTTTCTTT	CASSRSGTGGTEAFF
TRBV30	NA	TRBJ1-4	TRBD1	TGTGCCTGGAGCCGGACAGGCCCTAATGAAAAACTGTTTTTT	CAWSRTGPNEKLFF
TRBV25-1	NA	TRBJ2-7	NA	TGTGCCAGCAGGGCCCGCGGGGATCTCCACGAGCAGTACTTC	CASRARGDLHEQYF
TRBV2	NA	TRBJ2-3	NA	TGTGCCAGCAGCAGATTCACAGATACGCAGTATTTT	CASSRFTDTQYF
TRBV18	NA	TRBJ2-6	NA	TGTGCCAGCTCACCCGGATCGGGTGGCGGGGCCAACGTCCTGACTTTC	CASSPGSGGGANVLTF
TRBV18	NA	TRBJ1-4	NA	TGTGCCAGCTCACCACCTAACGTAAATCCTCTCACCCATGAAAAACTGTTTTTT	CASSPPNVNPLTHEKLFF
TRBV21-1	once	TRBJ2-5	NA	TGTGCCAGCAGCACGAGGGACAGGGCAGTCCAAGAGACCCAGTACTTC	CASSTRDRAVQETQYF
TRBV29-1	once	TRBJ1-5	TRBD1	TGCAGCGTTGCCACAGGGGGCGCCAGGGGTCAGCCCCAGCATTTT	CSVATGGARGQPQHF
TRBV5-6	NA	TRBJ1-4	NA	TGTGCCAGCAGCTTGGTGGACGGTGAAAAACTGTTTTTT	CASSLVDGEKLFF
TRBV19	NA	TRBJ2-1	TRBD1	TGTGCCAGTAGTATCGCCGCAGGGGGCGGAGAGCAGTTCTTC	CASSIAAGGGEQFF
TRBV6-5	NA	TRBJ2-3	NA	TGTGCCAGCAGCTGGGACAGCACAGATACGCAGTATTTT	CASSWDSTDTQYF